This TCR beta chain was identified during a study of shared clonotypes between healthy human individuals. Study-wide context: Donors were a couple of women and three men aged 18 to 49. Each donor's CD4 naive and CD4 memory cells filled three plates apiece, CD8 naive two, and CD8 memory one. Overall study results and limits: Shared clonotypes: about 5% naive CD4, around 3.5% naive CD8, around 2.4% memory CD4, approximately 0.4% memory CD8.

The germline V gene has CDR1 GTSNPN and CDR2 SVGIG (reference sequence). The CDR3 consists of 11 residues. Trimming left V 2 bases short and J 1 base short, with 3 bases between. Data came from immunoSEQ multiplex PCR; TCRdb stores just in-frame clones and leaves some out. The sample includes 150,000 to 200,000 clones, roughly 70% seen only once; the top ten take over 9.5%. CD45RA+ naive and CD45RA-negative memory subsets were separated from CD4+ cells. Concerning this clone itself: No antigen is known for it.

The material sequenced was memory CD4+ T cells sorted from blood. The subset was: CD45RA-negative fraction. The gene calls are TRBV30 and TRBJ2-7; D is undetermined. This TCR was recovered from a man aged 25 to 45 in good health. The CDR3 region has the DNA TGTGCCTGGAGTAGGTCCTACGAGCAGTACTTC. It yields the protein CAWSRSYEQYF. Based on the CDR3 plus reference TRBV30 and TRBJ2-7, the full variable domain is SQTIHQWPATLVQPVGSPLSLECTVEGTSNPNLYWYRQAAGRGLQLLFYSVGIGQISSEVPQNLSASRPQDRQFILSSKKLLLSDSGFYLCAWSRSYEQYFGPGTRLTVT.